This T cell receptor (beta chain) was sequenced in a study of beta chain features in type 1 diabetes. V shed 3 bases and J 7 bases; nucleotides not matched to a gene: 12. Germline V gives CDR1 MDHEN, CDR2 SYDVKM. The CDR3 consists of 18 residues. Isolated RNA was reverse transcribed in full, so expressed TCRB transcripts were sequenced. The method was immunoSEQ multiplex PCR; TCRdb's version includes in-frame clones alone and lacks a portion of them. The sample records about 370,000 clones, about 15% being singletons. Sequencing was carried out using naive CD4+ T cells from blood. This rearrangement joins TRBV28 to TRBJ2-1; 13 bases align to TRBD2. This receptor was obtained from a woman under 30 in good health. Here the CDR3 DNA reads TGTGCCAGCAGTTTCCCCACTCCGGGACTAGCGGGAAGAAATGAGCAGTTCTTC. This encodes CASSFPTPGLAGRNEQFF.